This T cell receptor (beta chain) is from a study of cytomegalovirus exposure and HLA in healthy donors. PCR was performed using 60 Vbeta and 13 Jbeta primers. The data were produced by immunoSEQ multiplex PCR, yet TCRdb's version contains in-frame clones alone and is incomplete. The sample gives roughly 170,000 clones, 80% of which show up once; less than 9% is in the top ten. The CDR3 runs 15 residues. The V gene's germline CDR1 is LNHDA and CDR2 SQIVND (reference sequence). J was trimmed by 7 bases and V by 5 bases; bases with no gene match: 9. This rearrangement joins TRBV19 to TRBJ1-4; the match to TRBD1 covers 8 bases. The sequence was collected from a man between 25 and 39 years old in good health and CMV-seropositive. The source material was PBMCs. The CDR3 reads CASSLAGTGGEKLFF. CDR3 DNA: TGTGCCAGTAGTTTAGCCGGGACAGGAGGTGAAAAACTGTTTTTT.